A selection of T cell receptor beta chains follows, all from one sample in a study of blood T cell repertoires in COVID-19. Method: immunoSEQ multiplex PCR; TCRdb's copy keeps in-frame clones and lacks some. The table includes around 170,000 clones, 80% to 85% detected once. Input material: peripheral blood. Every receptor here comes from a woman in her thirties or forties with acute or convalescent COVID-19. CDR3s include the opening cysteine and the closing phenylalanine or tryptophan. Each record gives: D gene, J gene, V gene, clone size, CDR3 DNA, CDR3 protein. D genes are given only for firm matches. Clone size is not always given. Where it is, it says once, few, many or a class for expanded clones.

- | TRBJ2-3 | TRBV5-4 | - | TGTGCCAGCTCCCCGGCGGGGCTGATGTCCACAGATACGCAGTATTTT | CASSPAGLMSTDTQYF
TRBD1 | TRBJ2-7 | TRBV10-3 | - | TGTGCCATCGCGGCAGGGGGTTTCGAGCAGTACTTC | CAIAAGGFEQYF
- | TRBJ2-7 | TRBV5-1 | few | TGCGCCAGCAGCTGGGGACAAACCTACGAGCAGTACTTC | CASSWGQTYEQYF
TRBD1 | TRBJ1-5 | TRBV28 | - | TGTGCCAGCAGTTCAGGGACAGGGAGGGGTCAGCCCCAGCATTTT | CASSSGTGRGQPQHF
TRBD1 | TRBJ1-5 | TRBV29-1 | - | TGCAGCGTTGAAGATCCGGGACAGCCCAATCAGCCCCAGCATTTT | CSVEDPGQPNQPQHF
TRBD1 | TRBJ1-1 | TRBV20-1 | - | TGCAGTGCTCCGGACAGGGTTTCCTTCTTT | CSAPDRVSFF
- | TRBJ1-4 | TRBV6-5 | - | TGTGCCAGCAGTCTCCTAGGCCCTACTAATGAAAAACTGTTTTTT | CASSLLGPTNEKLFF
- | TRBJ2-4 | TRBV28 | - | TGTGCCAGCAGTCCCGGAGGGAGGATAGCCAAAAACATTCAGTACTTC | CASSPGGRIAKNIQYF
TRBD1 | TRBJ2-3 | TRBV5-1 | - | TGCGCCAGCAGCGGGACAGGGACAGATACGCAGTATTTT | CASSGTGTDTQYF
- | TRBJ2-3 | TRBV10-3 | - | TGTGCCATCAGTGATGACCCTTGGGACGGACTATGGAATACGCAGTATTTT | CAISDDPWDGLWNTQYF
TRBD2 | TRBJ2-1 | TRBV5-1 | - | TGCGCCAGCCGCGAGACTAGCAGCTCCTACAATGAGCAGTTCTTC | CASRETSSSYNEQFF
TRBD1 | TRBJ2-1 | TRBV6-5 | - | TGTGCCAGTTCAAAATTCCGGGACAGGAGCTGGGAGCAGTTCTTC | CASSKFRDRSWEQFF
- | TRBJ2-7 | TRBV10-3 | - | TGTGCCATCAGGAGGACAAGCAGCTACGAGCAGTACTTC | CAIRRTSSYEQYF
- | TRBJ1-2 | TRBV3-1/TRBV3-2 | - | TGTGCCAGCAGCCTCTATCAGGGGAGCAGCTATGGCTACACCTTC | CASSLYQGSSYGYTF
- | TRBJ2-1 | TRBV28 | - | TGTGCCAGCAGTGGGGGGGGGCGCAATGAGCAGTTCTTC | CASSGGGRNEQFF
TRBD1 | TRBJ1-5 | TRBV2 | - | TGTGCCAGCAGTGCGGAGACAGGGGGCGGGCAGCCCCAGCATTTT | CASSAETGGGQPQHF
- | TRBJ1-1 | TRBV12-3/TRBV12-4 | - | TGTGCCAGCAGTTTATCTTCGGGCACTGAAGCTTTCTTT | CASSLSSGTEAFF
- | TRBJ2-6 | TRBV2 | - | TGTGCCAGCAGGGAGGGCTCTGGGGCCAACGTCCTGACTTTC | CASREGSGANVLTF
- | TRBJ2-5 | TRBV28 | - | TGTGCCAGCAGTTCCCCTCAGGGGCGGTGGGAGACCCAGTACTTC | CASSSPQGRWETQYF
- | TRBJ2-6 | TRBV5-1 | - | TGCGCCAGCGGGCCCGGGGGGCTTATCTCTGGGGCCAACGTCCTGACTTTC | CASGPGGLISGANVLTF
- | TRBJ2-3 | TRBV5-6 | - | TGTGCCAGCAGCTTACTAGCGGCAGGGGGAGATACGCAGTATTTT | CASSLLAAGGDTQYF
TRBD1 | TRBJ1-5 | TRBV28 | - | TGTGCCAGCAGTTCCTCATCAGGGGGCATCCGGCCCCAGCATTTT | CASSSSSGGIRPQHF
TRBD1 | TRBJ2-1 | TRBV23-1 | once | TGCGCCAGCAGTCACCCCGGGACAGGGAACGACGCTGAGCAGTTCTTC | CASSHPGTGNDAEQFF
TRBD1 | TRBJ1-5 | TRBV6-5 | - | TGTGCCAGCAGTAAATACAGGGGGAGAGGGCAGCCCCAGCATTTT | CASSKYRGRGQPQHF
TRBD2 | TRBJ2-7 | TRBV29-1 | - | TGCAGCGTTGGACTAGCGGGAACCTACGAGCAGTACTTC | CSVGLAGTYEQYF
- | TRBJ1-2 | TRBV7-6 | - | TGTGCCAGCAGCGGCGACAGACTTGGCTACACCTTC | CASSGDRLGYTF
TRBD1 | TRBJ1-5 | TRBV2 | once | TGTGCCAGCAGTGAAGGGGACAGGGGCAATCAGCCCCAGCATTTT | CASSEGDRGNQPQHF
- | TRBJ1-5 | TRBV6-1 | - | TGTGCCAGCAGTGCACAGAGCCCCCTTAGCAATCAGCCCCAGCATTTT | CASSAQSPLSNQPQHF
- | TRBJ1-2 | TRBV4-1 | once | TGCGCCAGCAGTCTGTCTGCGGGTAACGCTTGGAACACCTTC | CASSLSAGNAWNTF
- | TRBJ1-6 | TRBV21-1 | - | TGTGCCAGCAGCAAAGGCTGTACAGGCCTGGGGCTGGAAACCTATAATTCACCCCTCCACTTT | CASSKGCTGLGLETYNSPLHF
- | TRBJ2-7 | TRBV19 | - | TGTGCCAGTAGTGCGGGGGCGGGGCTAGGGATCTACGAGCAGTACTTC | CASSAGAGLGIYEQYF
- | TRBJ1-5 | TRBV6-5 | - | TGTGCCAGCACCGAGAGGGTAGAGAGGAATCAGCCCCAGCATTTT | CASTERVERNQPQHF
- | TRBJ1-4 | TRBV6-5 | - | TGTGCCAGCCGGGAGGGGCAGGGATACGAAAAACTGTTTTTT | CASREGQGYEKLFF
- | TRBJ2-3 | TRBV24-1 | - | TGTGCCACCAGAACAGGGAGCACAGATACGCAGTATTTT | CATRTGSTDTQYF
- | TRBJ1-6 | TRBV5-1 | few | TGCGCCAGCAGCTTGACAGGCGATGCTTTTAATTCACCCCTCCACTTT | CASSLTGDAFNSPLHF
- | TRBJ2-2 | TRBV5-4 | - | TGTGCCAGCAGCTTGGTCCGGGGGAAGTTCACCGGGGAGCTGTTTTTT | CASSLVRGKFTGELFF
- | TRBJ1-3 | TRBV6-5 | - | TGTGCCAGCAGGGACACCAGAAACACCATATATTTT | CASRDTRNTIYF
- | TRBJ2-7 | TRBV27 | - | TGTGCCAGCAGTTTTGCACAGGGTCCCCTCTACGACGAGCAGTACTTC | CASSFAQGPLYDEQYF
TRBD1 | TRBJ1-6 | TRBV2 | - | TGTGCCAGCAGGGATCTGACAGGGGGCTCTTCACCCCTCCACTTT | CASRDLTGGSSPLHF
TRBD1 | TRBJ2-2 | TRBV19 | - | TGTGCCAGTCGGACAGGGGGCATATCCGGGGAGCTGTTTTTT | CASRTGGISGELFF
TRBD2 | TRBJ2-2 | TRBV19 | - | TGTGCCAGTAGTATCCCCCCCGGGGGGGGTAACACCGGGGAGCTGTTTTTT | CASSIPPGGGNTGELFF
- | TRBJ1-5 | TRBV4-1 | - | TGCGCCAGCAGCCTCGCTACCCATAGCAATCAGCCCCAGCATTTT | CASSLATHSNQPQHF
TRBD1 | TRBJ2-2 | TRBV11-2 | - | TGTGCCAGCAGCTGGGGACAGGGTACCGGGGAGCTGTTTTTT | CASSWGQGTGELFF
- | TRBJ2-1 | TRBV5-1 | - | TGCGCCAGCAGCCTGAGCGGTGTCTCCTACAATGAGCAGTTCTTC | CASSLSGVSYNEQFF
- | TRBJ2-7 | TRBV30 | - | TGTGCCTGGGGCTCCGGGGTTTACGAGCAGTACTTC | CAWGSGVYEQYF
- | TRBJ1-1 | TRBV19 | - | TGTGCCAGTAGTATCTCTTGGGGGCGGACTGAAGCTTTCTTT | CASSISWGRTEAFF
- | TRBJ1-4 | TRBV5-4 | once | TGTGCCAGCAGCACCCCGGGCTCCGGGGAGGAAAAACTGTTTTTT | CASSTPGSGEEKLFF
TRBD1 | TRBJ1-3 | TRBV7-3 | - | TGTGCCAGCAGCCTCACAGGGGGCGCGTTGGACACCATATATTTT | CASSLTGGALDTIYF
- | TRBJ2-2 | TRBV10-3 | - | TGTGCCATCAGAGGGGTTGCGAACACCGGGGAGCTGTTTTTT | CAIRGVANTGELFF
- | TRBJ2-7 | TRBV5-4 | - | TGTGCCAGCAGCTTTGATTATAGAAACGAGCAGTACTTC | CASSFDYRNEQYF
- | TRBJ2-5 | TRBV12-2 | - | TGTGCAAGTCGCTCCCGAGAGGGGAGGCTACAAGAGACCAGTTATTTGGGGTCGCAAGAGACCCAGTACTTC | CASRSREGRLQETSYLGSQETQYF
- | TRBJ2-6 | TRBV6-6 | - | TGTGCCAGCAGTTACTCGGGGGGGGCCGGGGCCAACGTCCTGACTTTC | CASSYSGGAGANVLTF
- | TRBJ2-6 | TRBV6-5 | - | TGTGCCAGCAGGTGGACTTCTGGGGCCAACGTCCTGACTTTC | CASRWTSGANVLTF
TRBD1 | TRBJ1-2 | TRBV7-4 | once | TGTGCCAGCAGCCAGGGGGAGGACATAACCTGGGGCTATGGCTACACCTTC | CASSQGEDITWGYGYTF
TRBD1 | TRBJ2-1 | TRBV7-8 | - | TGTGCCAGCAGCCCTTGGACAGGGGGTGAGGGTGAGCAGTTCTTC | CASSPWTGGEGEQFF
TRBD1 | TRBJ1-1 | TRBV5-1 | once | TGCGCCAGCAGCGTCCAGACAGGGGTGAACACTGAAGCTTTCTTT | CASSVQTGVNTEAFF
- | TRBJ1-5 | TRBV2 | - | TGTGCCAGCAGTGTTGGCGGAACTAATCAGCCCCAGCATTTT | CASSVGGTNQPQHF